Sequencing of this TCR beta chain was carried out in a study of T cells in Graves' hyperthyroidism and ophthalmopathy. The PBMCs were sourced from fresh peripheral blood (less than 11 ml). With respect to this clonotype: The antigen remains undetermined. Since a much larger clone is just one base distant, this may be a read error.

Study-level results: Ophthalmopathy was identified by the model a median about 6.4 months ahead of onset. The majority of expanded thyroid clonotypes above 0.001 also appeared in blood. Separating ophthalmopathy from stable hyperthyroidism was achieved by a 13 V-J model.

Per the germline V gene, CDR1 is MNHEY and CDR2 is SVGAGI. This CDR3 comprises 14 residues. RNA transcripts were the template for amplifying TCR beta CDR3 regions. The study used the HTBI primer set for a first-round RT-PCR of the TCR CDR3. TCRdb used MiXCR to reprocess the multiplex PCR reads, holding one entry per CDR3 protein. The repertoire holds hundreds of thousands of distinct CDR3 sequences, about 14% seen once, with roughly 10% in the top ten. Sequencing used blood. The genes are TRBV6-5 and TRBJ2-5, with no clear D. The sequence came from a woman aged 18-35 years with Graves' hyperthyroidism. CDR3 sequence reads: CAGSLSRSRETQYF. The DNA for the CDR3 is TGTGCCGGCAGTTTATCCCGAAGTCGGGAGACCCAGTACTTC.